This T cell receptor beta chain was recovered during a study of T-cell reconstitution after alpha-beta-depleted transplantation in children (dated by TCRdb to 2016 to 2017). Turning to the overall study: T-cell immune reconstitution after TCRalphabeta/CD19-depleted allogeneic hematopoietic cell transplantation in children was quantitatively tracked in the study by means of TCR repertoire profiling. On the study overall, not on this receptor specifically: Over the following months the frequencies of hyperexpanded clones went down, and after one year T-cell counts and TCRbeta diversity were mostly credited to newly produced T cells. The high TCRbeta diversity at day 60 in some patients was ascribed to recipient T cells and intrathymic progenitors that had survived conditioning. The apparently early recovery of alphabetaT-cell counts about two months after transplant reportedly depended on only several hundred rapidly expanded clones that came from non-depleted graft cells.

The library was produced with PCR. TCRdb records Illumina HiSeq 2500 as the sequencer. To normalize quantification of the TCRbeta repertoire, the TCR libraries were built with molecular barcoding that relied on unique molecular identifiers. TCRdb passed the public sequencing reads through fastp at Q25 and MiXCR, retaining productive beta sequences. Each CDR3 protein gets just one entry, which takes the most common genes and DNA from the rows behind it. The sample yields roughly 6,000 distinct CDR3 sequences; around 16% were counted once. The ten largest account for approximately 80% of the sample. This clonotype was recorded many times. Its antigen is not yet known. Per-nucleotide qualities are absent, and no much larger clonotype sits a single base away. The treatment or condition label here, explained by the study, means: allogeneic hematopoietic cell transplantation with graft depleted of TCRalphabeta T cells and CD19 B cells. TCRalphabeta/CD19-depleted allogeneic hematopoietic cell grafts were given to the transplant recipients, all of whom were children.

At the junction V is shortened by 6 bases and J by 1 base, with 15 bases in between. Inclusive of the bounding cysteine and phenylalanine, the CDR3 is 15 residues long. Only the CDR3 region is kept as DNA, spanning 45 bases read in frame from base 1. CDR1 MDHEN and CDR2 SYDVKM were looked up in the germline V gene. The TCR sequence derives from a patient between 2 and 9 years old who had a stem cell transplant for inherited bone marrow failure, so the T cells may come from the graft donor. Material: PBMCs, mostly from graft donor cells, obtained 180 days after TCRalphabeta/CD19-depleted stem cell transplant. Recombination linked TRBV28 to TRBJ1-1; the D gene is not confidently resolved. The DNA is as follows: TGTGCCAGCAGCCCCTTCTTCCGCTCGAACACTGAAGCTTTCTTT. Translated, this gives CASSPFFRSNTEAFF.